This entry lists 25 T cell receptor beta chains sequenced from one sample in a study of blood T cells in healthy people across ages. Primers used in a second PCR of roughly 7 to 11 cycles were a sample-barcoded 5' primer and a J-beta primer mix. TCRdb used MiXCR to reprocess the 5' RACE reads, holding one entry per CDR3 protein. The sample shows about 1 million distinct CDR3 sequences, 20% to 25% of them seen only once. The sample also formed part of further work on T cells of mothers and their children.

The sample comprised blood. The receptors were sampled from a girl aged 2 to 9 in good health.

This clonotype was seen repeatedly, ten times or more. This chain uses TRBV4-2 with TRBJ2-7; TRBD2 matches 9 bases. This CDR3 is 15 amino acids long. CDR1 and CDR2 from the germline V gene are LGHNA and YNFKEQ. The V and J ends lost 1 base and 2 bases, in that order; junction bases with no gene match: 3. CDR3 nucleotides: TGTGCCAGCAGCCAAGGACTAGCGGAAACCTACGAGCAGTACTTC. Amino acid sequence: CASSQGLAETYEQYF.

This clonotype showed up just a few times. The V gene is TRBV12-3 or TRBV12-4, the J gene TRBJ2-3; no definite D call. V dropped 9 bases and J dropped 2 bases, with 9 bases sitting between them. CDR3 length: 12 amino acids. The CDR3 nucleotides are TGTGCCAGTAGGGTTACCACAGATACGCAGTATTTT. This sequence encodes CASRVTTDTQYF.

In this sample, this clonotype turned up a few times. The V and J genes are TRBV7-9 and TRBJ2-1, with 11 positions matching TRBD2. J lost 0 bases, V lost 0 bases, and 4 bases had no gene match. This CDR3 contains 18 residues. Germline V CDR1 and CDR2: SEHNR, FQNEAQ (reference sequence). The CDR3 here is CASSLAASGRYSYNEQFF. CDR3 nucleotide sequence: TGTGCCAGCAGCTTAGCGGCTAGCGGGAGGTACTCCTACAATGAGCAGTTCTTC. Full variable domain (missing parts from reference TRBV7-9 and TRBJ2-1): DTGVSQNPRHKITKRGQNVTFRCDPISEHNRLYWYRQTLGQGPEFLTYFQNEAQLEKSRLLSDRFSAERPKGSFSTLEIQRTEQGDSAMYLCASSLAASGRYSYNEQFFGPGTRLTVL.

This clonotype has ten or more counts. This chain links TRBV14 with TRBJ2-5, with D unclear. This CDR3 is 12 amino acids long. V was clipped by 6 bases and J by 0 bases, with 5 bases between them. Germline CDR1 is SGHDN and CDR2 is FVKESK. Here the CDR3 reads CASSGYQETQYF. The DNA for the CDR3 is TGTGCCAGCAGTGGATACCAAGAGACCCAGTACTTC.

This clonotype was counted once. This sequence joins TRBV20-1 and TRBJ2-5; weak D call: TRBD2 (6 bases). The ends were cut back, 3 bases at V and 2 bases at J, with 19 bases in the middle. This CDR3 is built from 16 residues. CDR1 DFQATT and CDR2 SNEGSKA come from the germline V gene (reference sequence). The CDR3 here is CSASDILATTQETQYF. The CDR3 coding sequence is TGCAGTGCTAGCGACATCCTAGCGACGACTCAAGAGACCCAGTACTTC.

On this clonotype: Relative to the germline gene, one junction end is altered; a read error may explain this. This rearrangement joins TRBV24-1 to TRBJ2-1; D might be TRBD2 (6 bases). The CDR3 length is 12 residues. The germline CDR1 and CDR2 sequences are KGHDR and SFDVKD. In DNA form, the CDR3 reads TGTGCCTCCCGGGACTCCAACAATGAGCAGTCCTTC. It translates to CASRDSNNEQSF.

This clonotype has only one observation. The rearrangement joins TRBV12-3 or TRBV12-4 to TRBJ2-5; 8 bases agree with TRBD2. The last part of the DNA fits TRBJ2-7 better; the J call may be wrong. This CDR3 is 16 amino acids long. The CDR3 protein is CASSLGLASYSYEQYF. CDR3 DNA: TGTGCCAGCAGTTTAGGACTAGCGTCATACTCCTACGAGCAGTACTTC.

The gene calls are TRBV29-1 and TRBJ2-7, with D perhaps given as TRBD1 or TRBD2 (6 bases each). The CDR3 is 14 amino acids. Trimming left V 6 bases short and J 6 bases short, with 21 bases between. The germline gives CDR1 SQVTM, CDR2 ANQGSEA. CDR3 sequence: CSVAGQYSASEQYF. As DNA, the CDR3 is TGCAGCGTGGCGGGACAATACTCAGCCAGCGAGCAGTACTTC.

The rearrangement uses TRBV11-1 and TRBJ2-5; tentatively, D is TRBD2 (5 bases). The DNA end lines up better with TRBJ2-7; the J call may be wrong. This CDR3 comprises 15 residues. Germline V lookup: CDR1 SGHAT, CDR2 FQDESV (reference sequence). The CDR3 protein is CASSLERTAYYEQYF. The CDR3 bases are TGTGCCAGCAGCTTAGAGCGGACGGCCTACTACGAGCAGTACTTC.

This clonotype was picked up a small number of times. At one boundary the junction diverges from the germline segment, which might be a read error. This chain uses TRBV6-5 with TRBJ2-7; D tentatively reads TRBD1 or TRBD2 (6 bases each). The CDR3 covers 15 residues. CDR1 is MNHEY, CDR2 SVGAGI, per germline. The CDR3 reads CASTAGGRGSSEQYF. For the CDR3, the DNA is TGTGCCAGCACTGCCGGGGGCAGGGGCTCCTCCGAGCAGTACTTC.

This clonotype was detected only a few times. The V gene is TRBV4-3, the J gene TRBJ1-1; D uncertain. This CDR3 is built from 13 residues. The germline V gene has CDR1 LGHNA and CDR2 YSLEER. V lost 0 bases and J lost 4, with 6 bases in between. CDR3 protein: CASSQEGSTEAFF. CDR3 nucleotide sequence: TGCGCCAGCAGCCAAGAAGGAAGCACTGAAGCTTTCTTT.

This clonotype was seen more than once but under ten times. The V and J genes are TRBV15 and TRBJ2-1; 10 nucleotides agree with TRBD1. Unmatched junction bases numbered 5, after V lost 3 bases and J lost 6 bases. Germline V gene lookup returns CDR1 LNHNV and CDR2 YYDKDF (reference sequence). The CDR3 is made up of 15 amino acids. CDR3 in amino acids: CATSSAGTGVNEQFF. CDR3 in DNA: TGTGCCACCAGCAGTGCCGGGACAGGGGTCAATGAGCAGTTCTTC. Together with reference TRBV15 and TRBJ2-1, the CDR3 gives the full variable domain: DAMVIQNPRYQVTQFGKPVTLSCSQTLNHNVMYWYQQKSSQAPKLLFHYYDKDFNNEADTPDNFQSRRPNTSFCFLDIRSPGLGDTAMYLCATSSAGTGVNEQFFGPGTRLTVL.

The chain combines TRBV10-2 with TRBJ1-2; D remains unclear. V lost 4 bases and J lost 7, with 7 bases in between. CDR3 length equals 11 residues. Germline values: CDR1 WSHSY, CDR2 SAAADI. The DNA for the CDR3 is TGCGCCAGCAGTGGGGGTCCTGGCTACACCTTC. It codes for CASSGGPGYTF.

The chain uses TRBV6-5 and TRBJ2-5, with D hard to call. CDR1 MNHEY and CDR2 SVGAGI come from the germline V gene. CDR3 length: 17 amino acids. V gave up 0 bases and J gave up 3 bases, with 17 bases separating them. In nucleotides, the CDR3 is TGTGCCAGCAGTTACTCTGGTAATAAGGCGAGAAAAGAGACCCAGTACTTC. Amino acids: CASSYSGNKARKETQYF.

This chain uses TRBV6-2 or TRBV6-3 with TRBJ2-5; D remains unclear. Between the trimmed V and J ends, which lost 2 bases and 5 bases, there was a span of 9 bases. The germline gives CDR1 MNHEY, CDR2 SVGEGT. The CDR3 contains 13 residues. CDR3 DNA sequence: TGTGCCAGCAGTTACATACTATGGGAGACCCAGTACTTC. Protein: CASSYILWETQYF.

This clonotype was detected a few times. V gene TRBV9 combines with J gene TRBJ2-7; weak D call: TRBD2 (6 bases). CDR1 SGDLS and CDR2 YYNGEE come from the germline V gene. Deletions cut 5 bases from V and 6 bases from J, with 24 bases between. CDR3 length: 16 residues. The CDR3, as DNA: TGTGCCAGCAGTCTTATCTCGGGGGTAGGGGTTGGCGAGCAGTACTTC. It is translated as CASSLISGVGVGEQYF.

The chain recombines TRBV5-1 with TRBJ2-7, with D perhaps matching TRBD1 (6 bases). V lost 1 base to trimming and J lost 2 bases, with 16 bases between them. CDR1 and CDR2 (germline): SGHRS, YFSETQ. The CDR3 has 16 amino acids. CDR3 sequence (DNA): TGCGCCAGCAGCTTGTATGGTGGGACACCTGCCTACGAGCAGTACTTC. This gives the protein CASSLYGGTPAYEQYF.

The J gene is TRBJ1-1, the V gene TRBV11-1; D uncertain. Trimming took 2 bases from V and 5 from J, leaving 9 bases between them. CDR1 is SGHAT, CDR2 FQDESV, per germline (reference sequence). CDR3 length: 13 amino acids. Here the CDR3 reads CASSLTDGTEAFF. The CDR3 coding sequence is TGTGCCAGCAGCTTAACGGATGGTACTGAAGCTTTCTTT.

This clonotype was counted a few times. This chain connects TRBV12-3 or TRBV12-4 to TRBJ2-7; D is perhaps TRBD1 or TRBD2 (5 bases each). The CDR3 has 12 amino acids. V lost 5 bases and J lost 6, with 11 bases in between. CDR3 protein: CASSPLGVEQYF. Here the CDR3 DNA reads TGTGCCAGCAGTCCTTTGGGGGTCGAGCAGTACTTC.

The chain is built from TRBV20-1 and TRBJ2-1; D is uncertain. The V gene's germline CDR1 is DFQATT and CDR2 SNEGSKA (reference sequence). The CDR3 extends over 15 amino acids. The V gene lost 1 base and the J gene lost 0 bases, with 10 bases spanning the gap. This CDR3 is CSARGRRSSYNEQFF. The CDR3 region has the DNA TGCAGTGCTAGAGGACGTAGGAGCTCCTACAATGAGCAGTTCTTC.

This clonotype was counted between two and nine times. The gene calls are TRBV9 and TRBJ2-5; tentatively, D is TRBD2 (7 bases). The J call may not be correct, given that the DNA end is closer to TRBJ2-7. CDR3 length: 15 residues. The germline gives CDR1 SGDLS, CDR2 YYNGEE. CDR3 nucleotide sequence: TGTGCCAGCAGCTTGGGGGAGGGGGGAACCTACGAGCAGTACTTC. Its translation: CASSLGEGGTYEQYF.

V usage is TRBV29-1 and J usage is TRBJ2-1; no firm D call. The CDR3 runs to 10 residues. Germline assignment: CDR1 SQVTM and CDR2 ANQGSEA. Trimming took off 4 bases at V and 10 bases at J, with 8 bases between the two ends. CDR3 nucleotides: TGCAGCGTTGTAAAACTCGAGCAGTTCTTC. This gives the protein CSVVKLEQFF.

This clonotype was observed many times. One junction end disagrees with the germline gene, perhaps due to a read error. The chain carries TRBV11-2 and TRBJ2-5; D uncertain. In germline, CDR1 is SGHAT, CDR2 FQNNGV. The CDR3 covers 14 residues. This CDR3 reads CASSLVGGRETQYF. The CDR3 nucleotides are TGCGCCAGCAGCTTGGTAGGCGGTCGGGAGACCCAGTACTTC.

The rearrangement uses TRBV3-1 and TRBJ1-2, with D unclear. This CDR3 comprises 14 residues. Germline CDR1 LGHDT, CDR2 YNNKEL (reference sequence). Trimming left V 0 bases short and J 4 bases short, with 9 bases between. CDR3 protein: CASSQESWGYGYTF. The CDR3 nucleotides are TGTGCCAGCAGCCAAGAAAGTTGGGGCTATGGCTACACCTTC.

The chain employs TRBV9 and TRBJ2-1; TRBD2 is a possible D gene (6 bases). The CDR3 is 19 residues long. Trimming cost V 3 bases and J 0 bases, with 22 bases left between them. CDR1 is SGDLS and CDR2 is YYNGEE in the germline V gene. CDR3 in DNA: TGTGCCAGCAGCGCCTCACCCGACCCTAGCGACAGCTCCTACAATGAGCAGTTCTTC. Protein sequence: CASSASPDPSDSSYNEQFF. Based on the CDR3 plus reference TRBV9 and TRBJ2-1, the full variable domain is DSGVTQTPKHLITATGQRVTLRCSPRSGDLSVYWYQQSLDQGLQFLIQYYNGEERAKGNILERFSAQQFPDLHSELNLSSLELGDSALYFCASSASPDPSDSSYNEQFFGPGTRLTVL.